Listed below are T cell receptor beta chains from one sample, sequenced in a study of graft-versus-host responses after intestinal transplantation. Measured with immunoSEQ multiplex PCR; TCRdb has only the in-frame clones, and not every one. The sample records about 97,000 clones, more than 80% being singletons. Material: PBMCs, obtained about 440 days after intestinal transplant. The receptors derive from a human patient who received an intestinal transplant, so some T cells may come from the graft donor. Both conserved end residues are part of each CDR3. A D gene is named only where the DNA matches it firmly. Only part of the rows carry a size: once, few, many, or a class if the clone is expanded.

j_call clone_size v_call d_call cdr3_nt cdr3_aa
TRBJ2-3 - TRBV5-6 TRBD2 TGTGCCAGCAGCTTTGTGGGCGGGGGGGCAGATACGCAGTATTTT CASSFVGGGADTQYF
TRBJ2-2 - TRBV7-9 TRBD1 TGTGCCAGCAGCTTGGAGACAGGGATCAGGGAGCTGTTTTTT CASSLETGIRELFF
TRBJ2-7 - TRBV10-2 - TGCGCCAGCAGTGAAGGGGCAGAGGTGGACGAGCAGTACTTC CASSEGAEVDEQYF
TRBJ2-7 - TRBV6-5 TRBD2 TGTGCCAGCAGCTGGACTAGCGGTGACTACGAGCAGTACTTC CASSWTSGDYEQYF
TRBJ2-2 once TRBV11-2 TRBD1 TGTGCCAGCAGAATAACCGTCGTCGCGAGGGGGCTAGCCGGCGGGGAGCTGTTTTTT CASRITVVARGLAGGELFF
TRBJ2-7 - TRBV7-9 - TGTGCCAGCAGCTTTCAGGGAGGTCTCTCCTACGAGCAGTACTTC CASSFQGGLSYEQYF
TRBJ2-2 - TRBV6-1 - TGTGCCAGCAGGAGGGCGAACACCGGGGAGCTGTTTTTT CASRRANTGELFF
TRBJ1-5 - TRBV19 TRBD1 TGTGCCAGTAGTACCAGGACAGGGGGATCGGGTCAGCCCCAGCATTTT CASSTRTGGSGQPQHF
TRBJ2-7 few TRBV19 TRBD2 TGTGCCAGTACTCCAAGCGGGGGGGCATCCTACGAGCAGTACTTC CASTPSGGASYEQYF
TRBJ1-2 - TRBV9 - TGTGCCAGCAGCGTAGCTCTCAACTATGGCTACACCTTC CASSVALNYGYTF
TRBJ1-6 - TRBV5-5 - TGTGCCAGCAGCTTGGATTATGGGGGGAGGGATTCACCCCTCCACTTT CASSLDYGGRDSPLHF
TRBJ2-1 - TRBV5-1 TRBD2 TGCGCCAGCAGCTGGACCGGGGGGGATGAGCAGTTCTTC CASSWTGGDEQFF
TRBJ2-7 - TRBV6-7 - TGTGCCAGCACCCTTACGGGGGACAGTGACTACGAGCAGTACTTC CASTLTGDSDYEQYF
TRBJ1-1 once TRBV7-8 - TGTGCCAGCAGCTTTCGAGGGAACACTGAAGCTTTCTTT CASSFRGNTEAFF
TRBJ1-2 - TRBV7-2 - TGTGCCAGCAGCTTAGCTGGGGCACGCACCTTC CASSLAGARTF
TRBJ1-2 - TRBV7-2 - TGTGCCAGCAGCTTGTGGGGCGCCGGAGGCTACACCTTC CASSLWGAGGYTF
TRBJ1-6 - TRBV27 - TGTGCCAGCAGTCCTATGACCCCGGACCCCTATAATTCACCCCTCCACTTT CASSPMTPDPYNSPLHF
TRBJ2-7 once TRBV9 - TGTGCCAGCAGCGCCGAACCGGTCCTCTCCTACGAGCAGTACTTC CASSAEPVLSYEQYF
TRBJ2-5 - TRBV5-5 - TGTGCCAGCAGCCGGGGGGCAGCCGGGCAAGAGACCCAGTACTTC CASSRGAAGQETQYF
TRBJ2-7 - TRBV7-9 TRBD1 TGTGCCAGCAGCCCAGGAGGGACAGGGTACATACACGAGCAGTACTTC CASSPGGTGYIHEQYF
TRBJ2-3 - TRBV12-5 - TGTGCTAGTGGCCCTCCTAGAACCCGGGACCGATTCCCAGATACGCAGTATTTT CASGPPRTRDRFPDTQYF
TRBJ2-3 - TRBV9 - TGTGCCAGCAGCGTGGGGGAGACTACGCAGTATTTT CASSVGETTQYF
TRBJ2-1 - TRBV7-8 - TGTGCCAGCAGCCACCTCTATCCACATCTCTACAATGAGCAGTTCTTC CASSHLYPHLYNEQFF
TRBJ1-3 - TRBV5-1 - TGCGCCAGCAGCTTTGCCCCGGGTCCAGAGTCTGGAAACACCATATATTTT CASSFAPGPESGNTIYF
TRBJ1-2 - TRBV4-1 - TGCGCCAGCAGCCCCTGGCGGGCGGGGAACGGCGACTATGGCTACACCTTC CASSPWRAGNGDYGYTF
TRBJ2-1 - TRBV5-1 TRBD2 TGCGCCAGCAGCTTGGACGGGGGGGCCTACAATGAGCAGTTCTTC CASSLDGGAYNEQFF
TRBJ1-2 - TRBV9 - TGTGCCAGCAGTGGGGGGTCTCACTATGGCTACACCTTC CASSGGSHYGYTF
TRBJ2-4 - TRBV29-1 - TGCAGCGTGGCTACCTTGCTAGCCAAAAACATTCAGTACTTC CSVATLLAKNIQYF
TRBJ2-3 - TRBV10-3 TRBD1 TGTGCCATCAGTAACAGGGGGATAACAGATACGCAGTATTTT CAISNRGITDTQYF
TRBJ1-2 once TRBV5-1 TRBD1 TGCGCCAGCAGCTTCGGACAGGGGGTTCGACGGGGCTACACCTTC CASSFGQGVRRGYTF
TRBJ1-3 few TRBV19 - TGTGCCAGTAGAGCGGGTTCCTCTGGAAACACCATATATTTT CASRAGSSGNTIYF
TRBJ1-1 - TRBV6-1 - TGTGCCAGCAGTGAACACCTCCGGACCAACACTGAAGCTTTCTTT CASSEHLRTNTEAFF
TRBJ1-6 few TRBV6-1 - TGTGCCAGCAGTGAATCGCGAAATTCACCCCTCCACTTT CASSESRNSPLHF
TRBJ2-1 - TRBV6-5 TRBD1 TGTGCCAGCAGTTCTTTGGGGACAGGCGCCGGGAATGAGCAGTTCTTC CASSSLGTGAGNEQFF
TRBJ2-2 - TRBV10-3 - TGTGCCATCAGTCCAACGACGATAAACACCGGGGAGCTGTTTTTT CAISPTTINTGELFF
TRBJ2-3 - TRBV10-2 TRBD1 TGCGCCAGCAGGACCCCAGGGACAGCTAGCACAGATACGCAGTATTTT CASRTPGTASTDTQYF
TRBJ1-6 - TRBV29-1 - TGCAGCGTCCTGAGGGACGATAATTCACCCCTCCACTTT CSVLRDDNSPLHF
TRBJ2-2 - TRBV21-1 - TGTGCAGAGCCTACAGGGGACAGTAGGACCGGGGAGCTGTTTTTT CAEPTGDSRTGELFF
TRBJ1-2 - TRBV20-1 - TGCAGGCCCTATGGCTACACCTTC CRPYGYTF
TRBJ2-5 once TRBV15 - TGTGCCACCAGCAGGGTAATCCAAGAGACCCAGTACTTC CATSRVIQETQYF
TRBJ2-1 - TRBV9 - TGTGCCAGCAGCGTAGCCCGGACCCGGGGAAATGAGCAGTTCTTC CASSVARTRGNEQFF